A selection of T cell receptor beta chains follows, all from one sample in a study of blood T cell repertoires in COVID-19. Produced via immunoSEQ multiplex PCR; TCRdb's table is partial and in-frame only. Of some 50,000 clones in the sample, 90% were seen once. The sequencing input was peripheral blood. These receptor sequences come from a man aged 40-50 years with acute or convalescent COVID-19. Both conserved end residues are part of each CDR3. A D gene is named only where the DNA matches it firmly. Size values are once, few and many counts, or a class for expanded clones, and some rows have none.

clone_size	d_call	v_call	cdr3_length	j_call	cdr3_nt	cdr3_aa
.	.	TRBV4-2	18	TRBJ1-5	TGTGCCAGCAGCCAAGAATTGGGACTTCGGGGAGACAATCAGCCCCAGCATTTT	CASSQELGLRGDNQPQHF
.	.	TRBV7-2	13	TRBJ1-4	TGTGCCAGCAGCTTAAATTCGGGTGAAAAACTGTTTTTT	CASSLNSGEKLFF
.	.	TRBV7-2	14	TRBJ1-1	TGTGCCAGCAGCTTAACTGTCTCGATCTCTGAAGCTTTCTTT	CASSLTVSISEAFF
.	TRBD1	TRBV5-6	14	TRBJ2-5	TGTGCCAGCAGCTTTGGGACAGGAGTGGAGACCCAGTACTTC	CASSFGTGVETQYF
.	.	TRBV6-5	13	TRBJ1-4	TGTGCCAGCAGTTACAGGGGCCAGGAAAAACTGTTTTTT	CASSYRGQEKLFF
.	.	TRBV10-2	13	TRBJ2-7	TGCGCCAGCAGTGTGGGGGCGCGGAACGAGCAGTACTTC	CASSVGARNEQYF
.	.	TRBV11-2	13	TRBJ1-2	TGTGCCAGCAGCCCACTCCGGAGCTATGGCTACACCTTC	CASSPLRSYGYTF
.	TRBD1	TRBV18	16	TRBJ2-3	TGTGCCAGCTCACCACCGAGCAGGGGGCAGGGGGATACGCAGTATTTT	CASSPPSRGQGDTQYF
.	TRBD1	TRBV5-1	14	TRBJ1-1	TGCGCCAGCAACCCCGGGACAGGGAGTACTGAAGCTTTCTTT	CASNPGTGSTEAFF
.	TRBD1	TRBV19	14	TRBJ1-2	TGTGCCAGTAGTCCCGGACAGGGGAACTATGGCTACACCTTC	CASSPGQGNYGYTF
once	.	TRBV10-1	16	TRBJ2-1	TGCGCCAGCAGTAACCGGGACACCCACTCCTACAATGAGCAGTTCTTC	CASSNRDTHSYNEQFF
few	TRBD1	TRBV10-1	18	TRBJ1-2	TGCGCCAGCAGTGAAGGGGGCCAAGGAGGGGCGCCTCGGTATGGCTACACCTTC	CASSEGGQGGAPRYGYTF
once	.	TRBV3-1/TRBV3-2	15	TRBJ2-3	TGTGCCAGCAGCCAAGCAGGATTCTTGGGAGATACGCAGTATTTT	CASSQAGFLGDTQYF
.	TRBD2	TRBV10-3	16	TRBJ2-1	TGTGCCATCAGTGCCCTTTCAGCGGGAGTCAATAATGAGCAGTTCTTC	CAISALSAGVNNEQFF
once	.	TRBV24-1	15	TRBJ2-2	TGTGCCACCAGTGACAGGACAGTGAACACCGGGGAGCTGTTTTTT	CATSDRTVNTGELFF
.	TRBD2	TRBV6-2/TRBV6-3	16	TRBJ2-5	TGTGCCAGCAGTACCCAGAGGGAGGGATTGCAAGAGACCCAGTACTTC	CASSTQREGLQETQYF
.	.	TRBV6-4	13	TRBJ2-1	TGTGCCAGCAGTGCCGACTCAGCCAATGAGCAGTTCTTC	CASSADSANEQFF
.	TRBD2	TRBV6-1	14	TRBJ2-1	TGTGCCAGCAGTGAAGTGGGACGGGAGGGCCCTCTGTTCTTC	CASSEVGREGPLFF
.	.	TRBV7-2	12	TRBJ1-3	TGTGCCAGCAGCCCCAATGGAAACACCATATATTTT	CASSPNGNTIYF
.	.	TRBV2	16	TRBJ1-3	TGTGCCAGCAGCGCCTCGGGACTCCACTCTGGAAACACCATATATTTT	CASSASGLHSGNTIYF
few	.	TRBV19	14	TRBJ2-5	TGTGCCAGTAGTTCCGTGGGGGGTAGAGAGACCCAGTACTTC	CASSSVGGRETQYF
.	TRBD1	TRBV27	14	TRBJ1-1	TGTGCCAGCAGCTTCGGGTCAGGGGGGACTGAAGCTTTCTTT	CASSFGSGGTEAFF
.	.	TRBV5-1	14	TRBJ1-1	TGCGCCAGCAGCCCTGGAGACAGCCCAACTGAAGCTTTCTTT	CASSPGDSPTEAFF
few	.	TRBV7-6	17	TRBJ2-7	TGTGCCAGCAGCCCCGCCTTTCCGACAGGTAGCTCCTACGAGCAGTACTTC	CASSPAFPTGSSYEQYF
once	TRBD2	TRBV5-5	14	TRBJ2-7	TGTGCCAGCAGCCCGACTAGCGGGCGGAGCGAGCAGTACTTC	CASSPTSGRSEQYF
few	TRBD2	TRBV9	16	TRBJ2-3	TGTGCCAGCAGCAAGAGGACTAGCGGGAGCACAGATACGCAGTATTTT	CASSKRTSGSTDTQYF
.	TRBD1	TRBV9	17	TRBJ1-3	TGTGCCAGCAGCGTTCAGGCCGGGGGCCAGGGGGGCAACACCATATATTTT	CASSVQAGGQGGNTIYF